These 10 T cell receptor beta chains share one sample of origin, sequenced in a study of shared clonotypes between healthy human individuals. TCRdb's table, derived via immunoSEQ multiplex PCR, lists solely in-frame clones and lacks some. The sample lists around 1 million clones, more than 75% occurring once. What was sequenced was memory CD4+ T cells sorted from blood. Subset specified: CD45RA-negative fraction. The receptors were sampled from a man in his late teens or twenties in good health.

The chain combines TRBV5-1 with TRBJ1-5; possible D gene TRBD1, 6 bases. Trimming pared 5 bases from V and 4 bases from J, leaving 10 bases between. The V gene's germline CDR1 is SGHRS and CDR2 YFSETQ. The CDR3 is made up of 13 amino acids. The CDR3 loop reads CASSPGVNQPQHF. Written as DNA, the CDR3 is TGCGCCAGCAGTCCAGGGGTAAATCAGCCCCAGCATTTT. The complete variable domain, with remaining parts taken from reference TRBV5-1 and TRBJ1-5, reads KAGVTQTPRYLIKTRGQQVTLSCSPISGHRSVSWYQQTPGQGLQFLFEYFSETQRNKGNFPGRFSGRQFSNSRSEMNVSTLELGDSALYLCASSPGVNQPQHFGDGTRLSIL.

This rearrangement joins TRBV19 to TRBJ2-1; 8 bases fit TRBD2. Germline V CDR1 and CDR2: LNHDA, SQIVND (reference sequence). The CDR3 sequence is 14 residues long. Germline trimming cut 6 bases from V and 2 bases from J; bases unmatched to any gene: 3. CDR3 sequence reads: CASRIGRAYNEQFF. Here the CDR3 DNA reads TGTGCCAGTAGGATCGGGAGGGCCTACAATGAGCAGTTCTTC. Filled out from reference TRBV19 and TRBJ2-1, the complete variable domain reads DGGITQSPKYLFRKEGQNVTLSCEQNLNHDAMYWYRQDPGQGLRLIYYSQIVNDFQKGDIAEGYSVSREKKESFPLTVTSAQKNPTAFYLCASRIGRAYNEQFFGPGTRLTVL.

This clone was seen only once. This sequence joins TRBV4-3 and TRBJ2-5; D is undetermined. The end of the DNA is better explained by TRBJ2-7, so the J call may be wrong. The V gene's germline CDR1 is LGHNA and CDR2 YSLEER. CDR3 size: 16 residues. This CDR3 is CASSQGTDPSDYEQYF. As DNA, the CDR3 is TGCGCCAGCAGCCAAGGCACGGATCCTAGTGACTACGAGCAGTACTTC.

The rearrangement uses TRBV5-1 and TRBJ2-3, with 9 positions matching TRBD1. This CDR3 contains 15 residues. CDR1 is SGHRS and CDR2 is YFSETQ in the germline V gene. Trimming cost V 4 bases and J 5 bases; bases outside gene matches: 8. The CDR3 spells CASSLRTGEEDTQYF. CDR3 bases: TGCGCCAGCAGCCTCCGGACAGGGGAGGAAGATACGCAGTATTTT.

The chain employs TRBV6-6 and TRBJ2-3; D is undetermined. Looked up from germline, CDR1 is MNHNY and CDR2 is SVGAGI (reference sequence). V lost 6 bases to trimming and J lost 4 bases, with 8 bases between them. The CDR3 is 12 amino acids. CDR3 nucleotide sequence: TGTGCCAGCAGGACGATGGCAGATACGCAGTATTTT. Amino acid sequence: CASRTMADTQYF.

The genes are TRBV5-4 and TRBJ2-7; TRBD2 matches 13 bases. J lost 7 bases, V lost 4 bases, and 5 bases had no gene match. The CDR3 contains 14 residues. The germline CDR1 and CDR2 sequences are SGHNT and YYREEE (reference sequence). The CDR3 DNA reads TGTGCCAGCAGCAAAGGACTAGCGGGAGTAGAGCAGTACTTC. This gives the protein CASSKGLAGVEQYF.

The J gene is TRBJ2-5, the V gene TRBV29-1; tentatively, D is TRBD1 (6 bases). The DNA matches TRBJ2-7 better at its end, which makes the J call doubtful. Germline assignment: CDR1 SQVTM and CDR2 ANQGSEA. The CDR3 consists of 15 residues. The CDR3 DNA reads TGCAGCGTTGAAGAATTTGGGGGCGCCGGGTACGAGCAGTACTTC. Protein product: CSVEEFGGAGYEQYF.

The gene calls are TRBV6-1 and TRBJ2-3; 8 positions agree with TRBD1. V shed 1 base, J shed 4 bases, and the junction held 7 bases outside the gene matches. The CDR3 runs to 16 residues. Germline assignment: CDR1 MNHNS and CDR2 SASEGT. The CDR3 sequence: CASSEEGRGPADTQYF. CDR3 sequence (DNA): TGTGCCAGCAGTGAAGAGGGCAGGGGGCCCGCAGATACGCAGTATTTT.

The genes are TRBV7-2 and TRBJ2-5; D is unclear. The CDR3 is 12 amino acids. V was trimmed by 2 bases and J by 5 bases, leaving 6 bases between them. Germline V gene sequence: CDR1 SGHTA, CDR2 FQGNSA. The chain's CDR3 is CASSLWTETQYF. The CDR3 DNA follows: TGTGCCAGCAGCTTATGGACGGAGACCCAGTACTTC.

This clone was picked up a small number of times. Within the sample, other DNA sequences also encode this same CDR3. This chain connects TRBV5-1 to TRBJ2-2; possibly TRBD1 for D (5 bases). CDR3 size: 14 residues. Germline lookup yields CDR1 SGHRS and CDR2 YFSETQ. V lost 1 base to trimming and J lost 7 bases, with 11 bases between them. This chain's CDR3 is CASSLSQGGGELFF. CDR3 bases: TGCGCCAGCAGCTTGTCGCAGGGTGGCGGGGAGCTGTTTTTT.